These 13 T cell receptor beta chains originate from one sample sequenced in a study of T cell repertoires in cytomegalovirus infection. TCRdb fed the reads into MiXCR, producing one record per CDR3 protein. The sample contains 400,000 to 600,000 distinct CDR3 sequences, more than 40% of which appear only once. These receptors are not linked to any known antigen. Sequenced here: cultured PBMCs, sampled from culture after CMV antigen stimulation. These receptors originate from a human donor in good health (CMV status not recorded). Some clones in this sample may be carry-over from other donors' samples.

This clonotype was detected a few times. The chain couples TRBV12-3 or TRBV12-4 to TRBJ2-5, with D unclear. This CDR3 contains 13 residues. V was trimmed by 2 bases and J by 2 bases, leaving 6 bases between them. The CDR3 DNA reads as TGTGCCAGCAGTTTATGGCAGCAAGAGACCCAGTACTTC. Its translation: CASSLWQQETQYF.

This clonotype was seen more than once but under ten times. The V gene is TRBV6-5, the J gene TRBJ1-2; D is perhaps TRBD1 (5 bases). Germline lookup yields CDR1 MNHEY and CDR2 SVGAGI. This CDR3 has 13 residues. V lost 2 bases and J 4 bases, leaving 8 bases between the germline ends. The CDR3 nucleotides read TGTGCCAGCAGTTACCCCGGGGGCTATGGCTACACCTTC. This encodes CASSYPGGYGYTF.

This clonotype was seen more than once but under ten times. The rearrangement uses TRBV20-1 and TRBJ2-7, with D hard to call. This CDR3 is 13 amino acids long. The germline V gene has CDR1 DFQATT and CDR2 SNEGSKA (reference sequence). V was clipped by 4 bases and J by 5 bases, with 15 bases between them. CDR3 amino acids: CSAKAPNFHEQYF. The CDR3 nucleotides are TGCAGTGCTAAGGCCCCGAACTTCCACGAGCAGTACTTC.

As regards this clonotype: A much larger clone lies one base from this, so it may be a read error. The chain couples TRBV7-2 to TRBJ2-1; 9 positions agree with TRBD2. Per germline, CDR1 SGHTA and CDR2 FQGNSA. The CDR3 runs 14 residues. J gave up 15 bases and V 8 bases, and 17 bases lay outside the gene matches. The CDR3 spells CASGPGWRGGLVFF. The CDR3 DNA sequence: TGTGCCAGCGGCCCGGGGTGGCGGGGGGGCCTAGTGTTCTTC.

The CDR3 reads CASSIWDTSNEQFF. CDR3 in DNA: TGCGCCAGCAGCATATGGGACACCTCAAATGAGCAGTTCTTC. The chain uses TRBV4-1 and TRBJ2-1; tentative D call: TRBD1 (6 bases). Germline V lookup: CDR1 MGHRA, CDR2 YSYEKL. This CDR3 spans 14 amino acids. V lost 5 bases and J 7 bases, leaving 15 bases between the germline ends.

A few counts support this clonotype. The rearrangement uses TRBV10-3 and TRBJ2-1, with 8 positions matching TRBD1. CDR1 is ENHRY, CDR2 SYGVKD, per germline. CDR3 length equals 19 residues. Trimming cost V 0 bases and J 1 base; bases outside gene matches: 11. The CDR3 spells CAISESSGRDRLSYNEQFF. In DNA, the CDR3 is TGTGCCATCAGTGAGTCGAGTGGTCGGGACAGGCTGTCCTACAATGAGCAGTTCTTC.

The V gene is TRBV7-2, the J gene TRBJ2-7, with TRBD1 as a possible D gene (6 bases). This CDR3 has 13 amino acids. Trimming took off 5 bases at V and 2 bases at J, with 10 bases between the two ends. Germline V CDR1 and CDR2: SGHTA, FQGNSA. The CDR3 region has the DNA TGTGCCAGCAGCCGACAGGAGGCCTACGAGCAGTACTTC. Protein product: CASSRQEAYEQYF.

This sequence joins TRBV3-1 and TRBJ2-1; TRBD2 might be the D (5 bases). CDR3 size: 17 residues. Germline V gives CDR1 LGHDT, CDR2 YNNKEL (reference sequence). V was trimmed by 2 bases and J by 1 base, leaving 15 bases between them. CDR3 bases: TGTGCCAGCAGCCAACGTGGGGTTATAGCGTCCTACAATGAGCAGTTCTTC. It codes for CASSQRGVIASYNEQFF.

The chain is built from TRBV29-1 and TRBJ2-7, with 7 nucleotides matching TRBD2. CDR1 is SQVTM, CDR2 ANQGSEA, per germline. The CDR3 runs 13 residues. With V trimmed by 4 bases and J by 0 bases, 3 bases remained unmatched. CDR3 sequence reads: CSVAPSGSYEQYF. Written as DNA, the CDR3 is TGCAGCGTTGCTCCTAGCGGCTCCTACGAGCAGTACTTC.

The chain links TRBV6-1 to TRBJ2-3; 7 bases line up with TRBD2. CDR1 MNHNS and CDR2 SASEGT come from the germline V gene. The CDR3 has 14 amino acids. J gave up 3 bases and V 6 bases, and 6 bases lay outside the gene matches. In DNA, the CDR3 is TGTGCCAGCAGGGGAGGGAGACGGACAGATACGCAGTATTTT. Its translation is CASRGGRRTDTQYF.

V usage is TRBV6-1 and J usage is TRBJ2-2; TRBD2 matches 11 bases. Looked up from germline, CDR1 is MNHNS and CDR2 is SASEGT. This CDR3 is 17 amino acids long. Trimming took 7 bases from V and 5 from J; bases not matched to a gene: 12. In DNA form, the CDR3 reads TGTGCCAGCACCAGACCCTCTAGCGGGGGGTGGACCGGGGAGCTGTTTTTT. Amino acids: CASTRPSSGGWTGELFF.

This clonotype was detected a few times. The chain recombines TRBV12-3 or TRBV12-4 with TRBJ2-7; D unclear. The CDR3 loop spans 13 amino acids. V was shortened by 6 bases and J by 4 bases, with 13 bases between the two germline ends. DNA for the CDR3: TGTGCCAGCAGCAAAGACGAAACGTACGAGCAGTACTTC. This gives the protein CASSKDETYEQYF.

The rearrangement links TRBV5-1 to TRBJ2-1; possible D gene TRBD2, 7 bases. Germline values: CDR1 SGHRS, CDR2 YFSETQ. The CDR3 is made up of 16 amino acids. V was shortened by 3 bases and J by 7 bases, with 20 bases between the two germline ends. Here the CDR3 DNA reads TGCGCCAGCAGCTGGGGGGCGGGGGCCCCTGATAATGAGCAGTTCTTC. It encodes CASSWGAGAPDNEQFF.